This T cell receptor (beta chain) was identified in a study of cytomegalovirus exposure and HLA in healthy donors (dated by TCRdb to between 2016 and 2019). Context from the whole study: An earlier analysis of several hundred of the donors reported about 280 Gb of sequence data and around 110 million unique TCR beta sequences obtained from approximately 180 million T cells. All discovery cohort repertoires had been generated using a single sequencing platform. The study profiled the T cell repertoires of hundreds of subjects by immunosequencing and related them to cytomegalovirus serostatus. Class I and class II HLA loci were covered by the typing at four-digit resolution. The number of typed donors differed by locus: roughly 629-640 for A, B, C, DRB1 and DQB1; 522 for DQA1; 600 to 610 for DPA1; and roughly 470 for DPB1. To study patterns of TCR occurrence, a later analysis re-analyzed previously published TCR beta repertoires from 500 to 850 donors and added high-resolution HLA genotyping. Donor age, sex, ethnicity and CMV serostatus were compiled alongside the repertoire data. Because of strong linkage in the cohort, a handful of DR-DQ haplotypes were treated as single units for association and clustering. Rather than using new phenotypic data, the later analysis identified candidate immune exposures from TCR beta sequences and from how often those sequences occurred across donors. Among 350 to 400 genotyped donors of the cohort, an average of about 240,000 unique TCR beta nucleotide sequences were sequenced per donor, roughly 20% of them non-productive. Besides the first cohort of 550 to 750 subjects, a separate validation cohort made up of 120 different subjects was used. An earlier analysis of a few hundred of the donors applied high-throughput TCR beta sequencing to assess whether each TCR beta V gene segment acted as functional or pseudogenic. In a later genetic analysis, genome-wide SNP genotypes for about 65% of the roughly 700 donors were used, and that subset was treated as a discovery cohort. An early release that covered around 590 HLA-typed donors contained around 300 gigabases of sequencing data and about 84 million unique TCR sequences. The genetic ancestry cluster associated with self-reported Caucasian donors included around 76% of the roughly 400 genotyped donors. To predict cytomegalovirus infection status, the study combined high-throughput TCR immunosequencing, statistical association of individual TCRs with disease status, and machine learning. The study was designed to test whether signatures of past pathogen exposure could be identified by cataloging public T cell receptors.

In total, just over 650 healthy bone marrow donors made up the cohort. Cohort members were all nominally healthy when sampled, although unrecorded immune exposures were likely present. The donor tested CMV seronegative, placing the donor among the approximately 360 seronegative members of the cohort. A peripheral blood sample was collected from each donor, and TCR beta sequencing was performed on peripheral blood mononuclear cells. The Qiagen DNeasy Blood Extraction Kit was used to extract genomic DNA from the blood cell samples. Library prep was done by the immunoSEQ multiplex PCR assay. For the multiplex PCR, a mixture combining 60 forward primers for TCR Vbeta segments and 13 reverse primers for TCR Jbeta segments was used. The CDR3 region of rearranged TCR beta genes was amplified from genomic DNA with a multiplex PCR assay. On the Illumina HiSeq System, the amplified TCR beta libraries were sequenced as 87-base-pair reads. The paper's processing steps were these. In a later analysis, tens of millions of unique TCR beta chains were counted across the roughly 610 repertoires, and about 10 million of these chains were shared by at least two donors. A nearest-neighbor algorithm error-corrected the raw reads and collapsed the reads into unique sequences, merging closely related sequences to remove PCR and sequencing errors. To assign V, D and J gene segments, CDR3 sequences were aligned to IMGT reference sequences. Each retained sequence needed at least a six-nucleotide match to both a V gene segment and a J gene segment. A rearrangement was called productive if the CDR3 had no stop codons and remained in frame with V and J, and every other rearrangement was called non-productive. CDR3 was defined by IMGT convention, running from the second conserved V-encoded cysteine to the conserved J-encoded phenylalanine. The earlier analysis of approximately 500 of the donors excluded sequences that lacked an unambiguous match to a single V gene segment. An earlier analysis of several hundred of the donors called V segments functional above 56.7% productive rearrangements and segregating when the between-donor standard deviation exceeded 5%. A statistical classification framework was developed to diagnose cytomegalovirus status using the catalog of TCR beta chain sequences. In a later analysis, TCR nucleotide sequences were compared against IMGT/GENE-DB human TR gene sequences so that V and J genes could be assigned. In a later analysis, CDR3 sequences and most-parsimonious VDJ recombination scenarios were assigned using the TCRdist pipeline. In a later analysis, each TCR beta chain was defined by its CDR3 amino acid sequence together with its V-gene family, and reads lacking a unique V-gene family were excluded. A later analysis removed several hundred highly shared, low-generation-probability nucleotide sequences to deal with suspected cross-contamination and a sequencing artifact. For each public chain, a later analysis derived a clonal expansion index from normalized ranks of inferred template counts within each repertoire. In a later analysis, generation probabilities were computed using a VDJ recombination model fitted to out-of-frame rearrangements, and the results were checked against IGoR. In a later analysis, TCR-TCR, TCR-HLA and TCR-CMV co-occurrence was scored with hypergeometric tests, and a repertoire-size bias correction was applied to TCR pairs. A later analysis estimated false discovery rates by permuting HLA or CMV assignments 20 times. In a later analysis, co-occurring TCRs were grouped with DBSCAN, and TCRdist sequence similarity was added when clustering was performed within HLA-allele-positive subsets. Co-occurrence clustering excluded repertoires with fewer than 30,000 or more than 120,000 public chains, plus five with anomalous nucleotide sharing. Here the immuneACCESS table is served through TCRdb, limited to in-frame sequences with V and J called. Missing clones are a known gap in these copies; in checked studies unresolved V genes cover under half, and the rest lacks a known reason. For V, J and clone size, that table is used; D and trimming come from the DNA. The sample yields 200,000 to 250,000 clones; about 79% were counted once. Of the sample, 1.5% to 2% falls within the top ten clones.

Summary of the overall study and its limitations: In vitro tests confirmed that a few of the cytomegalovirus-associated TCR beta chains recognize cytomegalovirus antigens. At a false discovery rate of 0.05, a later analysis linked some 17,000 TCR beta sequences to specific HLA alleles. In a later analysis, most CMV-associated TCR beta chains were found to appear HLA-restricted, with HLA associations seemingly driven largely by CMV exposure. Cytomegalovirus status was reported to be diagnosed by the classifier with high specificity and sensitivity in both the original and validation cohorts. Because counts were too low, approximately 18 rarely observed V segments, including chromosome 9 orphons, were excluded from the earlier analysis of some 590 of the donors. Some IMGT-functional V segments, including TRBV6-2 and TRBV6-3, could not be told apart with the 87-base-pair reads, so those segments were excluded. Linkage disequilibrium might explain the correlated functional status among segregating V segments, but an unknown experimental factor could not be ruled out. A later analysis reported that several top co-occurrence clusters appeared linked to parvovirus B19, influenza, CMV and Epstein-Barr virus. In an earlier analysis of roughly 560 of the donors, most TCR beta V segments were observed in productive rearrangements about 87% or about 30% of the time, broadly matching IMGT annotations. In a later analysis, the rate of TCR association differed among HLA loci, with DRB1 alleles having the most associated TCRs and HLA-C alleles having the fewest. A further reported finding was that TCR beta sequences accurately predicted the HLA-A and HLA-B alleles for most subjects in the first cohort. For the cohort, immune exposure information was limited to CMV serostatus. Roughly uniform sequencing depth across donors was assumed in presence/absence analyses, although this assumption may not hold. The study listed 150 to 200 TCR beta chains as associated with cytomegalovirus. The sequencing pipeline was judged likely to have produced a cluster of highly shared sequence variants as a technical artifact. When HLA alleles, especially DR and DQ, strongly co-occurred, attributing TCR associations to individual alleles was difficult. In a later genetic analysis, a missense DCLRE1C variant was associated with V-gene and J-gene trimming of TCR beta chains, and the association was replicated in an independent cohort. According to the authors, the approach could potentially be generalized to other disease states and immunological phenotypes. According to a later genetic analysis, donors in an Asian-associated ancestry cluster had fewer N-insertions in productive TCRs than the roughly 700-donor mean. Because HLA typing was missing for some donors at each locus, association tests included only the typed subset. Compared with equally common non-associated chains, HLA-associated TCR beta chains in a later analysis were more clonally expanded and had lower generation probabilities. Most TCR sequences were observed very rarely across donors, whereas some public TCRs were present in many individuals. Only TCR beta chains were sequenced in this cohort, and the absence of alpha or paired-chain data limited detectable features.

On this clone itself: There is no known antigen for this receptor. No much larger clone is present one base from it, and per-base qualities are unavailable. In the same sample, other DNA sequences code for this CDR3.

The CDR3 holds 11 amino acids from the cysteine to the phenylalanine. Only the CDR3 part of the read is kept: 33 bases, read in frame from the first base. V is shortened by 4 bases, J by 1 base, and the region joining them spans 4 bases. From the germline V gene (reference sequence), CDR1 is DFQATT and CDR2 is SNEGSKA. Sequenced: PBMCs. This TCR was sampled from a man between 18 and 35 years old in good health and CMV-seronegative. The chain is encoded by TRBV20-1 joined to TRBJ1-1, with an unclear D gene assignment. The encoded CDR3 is CSATRNTEAFF. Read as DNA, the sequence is TGCAGTGCTACGCGGAACACTGAAGCTTTCTTT.